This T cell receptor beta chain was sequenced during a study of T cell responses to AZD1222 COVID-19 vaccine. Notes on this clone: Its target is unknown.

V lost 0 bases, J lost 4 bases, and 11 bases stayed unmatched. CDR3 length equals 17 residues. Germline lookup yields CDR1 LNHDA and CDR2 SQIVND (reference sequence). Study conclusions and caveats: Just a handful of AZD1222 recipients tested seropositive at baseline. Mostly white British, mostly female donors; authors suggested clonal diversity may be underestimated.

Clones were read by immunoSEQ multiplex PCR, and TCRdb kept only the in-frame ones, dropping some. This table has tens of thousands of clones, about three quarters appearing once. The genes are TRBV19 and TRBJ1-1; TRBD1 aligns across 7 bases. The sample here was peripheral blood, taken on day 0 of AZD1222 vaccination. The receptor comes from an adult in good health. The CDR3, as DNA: TGTGCCAGTAGTATAGATCAGACCCGGGACAGCGGCACTGAAGCTTTCTTT. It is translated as CASSIDQTRDSGTEAFF.